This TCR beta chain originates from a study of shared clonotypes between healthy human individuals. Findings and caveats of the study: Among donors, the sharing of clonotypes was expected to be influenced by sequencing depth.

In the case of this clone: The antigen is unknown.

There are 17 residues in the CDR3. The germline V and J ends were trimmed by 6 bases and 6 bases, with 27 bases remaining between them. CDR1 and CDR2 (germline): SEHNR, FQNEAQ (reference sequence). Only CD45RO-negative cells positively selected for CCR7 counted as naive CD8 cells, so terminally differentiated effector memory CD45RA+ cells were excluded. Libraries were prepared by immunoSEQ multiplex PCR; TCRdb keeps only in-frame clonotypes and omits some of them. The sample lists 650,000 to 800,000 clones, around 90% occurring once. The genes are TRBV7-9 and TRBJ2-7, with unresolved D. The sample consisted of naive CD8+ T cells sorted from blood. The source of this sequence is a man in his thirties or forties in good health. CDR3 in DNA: TGTGCCAGCAGTGACACCTTAGACCTGGGATTATTGCTCGAGCAGTACTTC. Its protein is CASSDTLDLGLLLEQYF. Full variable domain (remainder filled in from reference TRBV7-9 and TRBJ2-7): DTGVSQNPRHKITKRGQNVTFRCDPISEHNRLYWYRQTLGQGPEFLTYFQNEAQLEKSRLLSDRFSAERPKGSFSTLEIQRTEQGDSAMYLCASSDTLDLGLLLEQYFGPGTRLTVT.